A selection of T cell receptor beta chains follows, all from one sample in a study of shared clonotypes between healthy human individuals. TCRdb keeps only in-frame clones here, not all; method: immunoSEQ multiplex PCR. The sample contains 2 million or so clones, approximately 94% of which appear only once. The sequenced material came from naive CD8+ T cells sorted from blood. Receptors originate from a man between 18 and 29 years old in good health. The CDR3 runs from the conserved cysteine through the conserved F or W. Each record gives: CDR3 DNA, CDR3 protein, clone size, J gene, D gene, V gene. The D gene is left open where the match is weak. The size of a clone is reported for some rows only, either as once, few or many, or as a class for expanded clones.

TGTGCCAGCACCCTACTAGGCAGGGAGGGCAATGAGCAGTTCTTC	CASTLLGREGNEQFF	-	TRBJ2-1	TRBD2	TRBV6-5
TGTGCCAGTAGTTACGGGGAGTCCTACGAGCAGTACTTC	CASSYGESYEQYF	once	TRBJ2-7	-	TRBV19
TGCGCCAGCAGTGTGTCGGGGAATCAGCCCCAGCATTTT	CASSVSGNQPQHF	-	TRBJ1-5	-	TRBV10-2
TGTGCCAGCAGACTTAGCGGGTCCTACGAGCAGTACTTC	CASRLSGSYEQYF	-	TRBJ2-7	TRBD2	TRBV5-4
TGTGCCAGCAGCGTAGTGACACTAGCGGGACACACCGGGGAGCTGTTTTTT	CASSVVTLAGHTGELFF	-	TRBJ2-2	TRBD2	TRBV9
TGTGCCAGCAGCTCGGGTCCGAACACTGAAGCTTTCTTT	CASSSGPNTEAFF	-	TRBJ1-1	-	TRBV7-3
TGTGCCAGCAGTTTGGGGTGGAGGGGAGAGACCCAGTACTTC	CASSLGWRGETQYF	-	TRBJ2-5	-	TRBV27
TGTGCCTGGAACAGGGCGGGCTACACCTTC	CAWNRAGYTF	few	TRBJ1-2	-	TRBV30
TGTGCCATCAGTGAAGGGACAGTCTCGGAGACCCAGTACTTC	CAISEGTVSETQYF	once	TRBJ2-5	TRBD1	TRBV10-3
TGTGCCAGCTCACCGATATTGGGTGACGGCTACACCTTC	CASSPILGDGYTF	-	TRBJ1-2	-	TRBV18
TGTGCCAGCACGGGGTCCGGGACAGGGGAAGAGACCCAGTACTTC	CASTGSGTGEETQYF	-	TRBJ2-5	TRBD1	TRBV6-5
TGCGCCAGCAGCCAAGATCTTCAAACTAACTATGGCTACACCTTC	CASSQDLQTNYGYTF	-	TRBJ1-2	-	TRBV4-3
TGTGCCAGCAGCTTAGGGCTTAGCGGGAGTATTACAGATACGCAGTATTTT	CASSLGLSGSITDTQYF	once	TRBJ2-3	TRBD2	TRBV11-2
TGTGCCAGCAGCTCCCCGGCTGGGCCAGAGACCCAGTACTTC	CASSSPAGPETQYF	-	TRBJ2-5	-	TRBV7-9
TGCGCCAGCAGCCAAGCCAAATCTAGGGAGGGCCTTTCCTACGAGCAGTACTTC	CASSQAKSREGLSYEQYF	-	TRBJ2-7	TRBD2	TRBV4-1
TGTGCCAGTAGCCGTTCCGGGACAGGGGGCTACGAGCAGTACTTC	CASSRSGTGGYEQYF	once	TRBJ2-7	TRBD1	TRBV19
TGTGCCAGCAGAACCTACAGTTCAGATACGCAGTATTTT	CASRTYSSDTQYF	-	TRBJ2-3	-	TRBV11-2
TGCGCCAGCAGCCAAGGCCCAGGGAATGAAAAACTGTTTTTT	CASSQGPGNEKLFF	few	TRBJ1-4	-	TRBV4-1